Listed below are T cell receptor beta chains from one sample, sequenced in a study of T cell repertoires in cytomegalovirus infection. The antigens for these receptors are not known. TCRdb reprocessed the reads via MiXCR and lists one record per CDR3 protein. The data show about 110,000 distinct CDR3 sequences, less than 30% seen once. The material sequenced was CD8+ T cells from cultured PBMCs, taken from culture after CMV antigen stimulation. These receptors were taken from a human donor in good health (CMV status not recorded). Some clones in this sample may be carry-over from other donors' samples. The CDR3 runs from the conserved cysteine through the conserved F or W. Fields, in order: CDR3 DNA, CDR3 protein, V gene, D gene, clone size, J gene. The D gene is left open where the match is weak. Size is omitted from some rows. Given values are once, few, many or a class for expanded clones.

cdr3_nt: TGCGCCAGCAGCCCTGAAACAGGCGACTATCAGCCCCAGCATTTT
cdr3_aa: CASSPETGDYQPQHF
v_call: TRBV4-1
d_call: .
clone_size: .
j_call: TRBJ1-5

cdr3_nt: TGTGCCAGCAGGGGACTAGCGGGCCCCCAAGAGACCCAGTACTTC
cdr3_aa: CASRGLAGPQETQYF
v_call: TRBV7-9
d_call: TRBD2
clone_size: few
j_call: TRBJ2-5

cdr3_nt: TGCAGTGCTTCCTCGACAGGTAGCACAGATACGCAGTATTTT
cdr3_aa: CSASSTGSTDTQYF
v_call: TRBV20-1
d_call: .
clone_size: few
j_call: TRBJ2-3

cdr3_nt: TGTGCCAGCAGTCCACGGACTAGCGGGGGGTGGTACGAGCAGTACTTC
cdr3_aa: CASSPRTSGGWYEQYF
v_call: TRBV12-3/TRBV12-4
d_call: TRBD2
clone_size: many
j_call: TRBJ2-7

cdr3_nt: TGCAGTGCTGGGGGGGGAGGGGCGCGGACTGAAGCTTTCTTT
cdr3_aa: CSAGGGGARTEAFF
v_call: TRBV20-1
d_call: .
clone_size: .
j_call: TRBJ1-1

cdr3_nt: TGTGCCACCAGTGATGCCGGGACAGGGATATCGGACAATGAGCAGTTCTTC
cdr3_aa: CATSDAGTGISDNEQFF
v_call: TRBV24-1
d_call: TRBD1
clone_size: few
j_call: TRBJ2-1

cdr3_nt: TGTGCCAGCAGTTTACAGGGTCCCAATGAGCAGTTCTTC
cdr3_aa: CASSLQGPNEQFF
v_call: TRBV27
d_call: .
clone_size: .
j_call: TRBJ2-1

cdr3_nt: TGCGCCAGCACGACAGGGATTGGAGAGACCCAGTACTTC
cdr3_aa: CASTTGIGETQYF
v_call: TRBV5-1
d_call: TRBD1
clone_size: .
j_call: TRBJ2-5

cdr3_nt: TGTGCCAGCAGGGGAACCGGGTCGCAGCCCCAGCATTTT
cdr3_aa: CASRGTGSQPQHF
v_call: TRBV12-3/TRBV12-4
d_call: .
clone_size: few
j_call: TRBJ1-5

cdr3_nt: TGTGCCAGCAGCTTACTGACAGGGAGCGATGGCTACACCTTC
cdr3_aa: CASSLLTGSDGYTF
v_call: TRBV5-5
d_call: TRBD1
clone_size: many
j_call: TRBJ1-2

cdr3_nt: TGTGCCAGCAGCTTATTAGCGGGGTTAAACAATGAGCAGTTCTTC
cdr3_aa: CASSLLAGLNNEQFF
v_call: TRBV7-6
d_call: TRBD2
clone_size: many
j_call: TRBJ2-1

cdr3_nt: TGTGCTAGCAGTTATTATGACGGGGGGTCGACAGATACGCAGTATTTT
cdr3_aa: CASSYYDGGSTDTQYF
v_call: TRBV6-1
d_call: TRBD2
clone_size: .
j_call: TRBJ2-3

cdr3_nt: TGTGCCATCAGTGAGTCGAAGAACTACAATTCACCCCTCCACTTT
cdr3_aa: CAISESKNYNSPLHF
v_call: TRBV10-3
d_call: .
clone_size: .
j_call: TRBJ1-6

cdr3_nt: TGCAGCGTTGATGGGGGCGCGGACACAGATACGCAGTATTTT
cdr3_aa: CSVDGGADTDTQYF
v_call: TRBV29-1
d_call: .
clone_size: .
j_call: TRBJ2-3

cdr3_nt: TGTGCCAGCAGCTTGGAATTAGGACGAGAAAAACTGTTTTTT
cdr3_aa: CASSLELGREKLFF
v_call: TRBV5-6
d_call: .
clone_size: .
j_call: TRBJ1-4

cdr3_nt: TGTGCCAGTAGTATAACAGGGAGTTTTTCCTACAATGAGCAGTTCTTC
cdr3_aa: CASSITGSFSYNEQFF
v_call: TRBV19
d_call: .
clone_size: .
j_call: TRBJ2-1

cdr3_nt: TGTGCCAGCAGCTTAGTGGGGGGCCCGGCCAAAAACATTCAGTACTTC
cdr3_aa: CASSLVGGPAKNIQYF
v_call: TRBV7-9
d_call: .
clone_size: .
j_call: TRBJ2-4

cdr3_nt: TGTGCCAGCAGTTCACGGGGGACTAGCACAGATACGCAGTATTTT
cdr3_aa: CASSSRGTSTDTQYF
v_call: TRBV12-3/TRBV12-4
d_call: .
clone_size: many
j_call: TRBJ2-3

cdr3_nt: TGTGCCAGCAGCTTAGAGCAGCGGGGGGCCGTTCTCTACGAGCAGTACTTC
cdr3_aa: CASSLEQRGAVLYEQYF
v_call: TRBV7-8
d_call: TRBD2
clone_size: few
j_call: TRBJ2-7

cdr3_nt: TGTGCCAGCAGCCCATTTCAGGGCCCCCACGAGCAGTACTTC
cdr3_aa: CASSPFQGPHEQYF
v_call: TRBV7-8
d_call: .
clone_size: .
j_call: TRBJ2-7

cdr3_nt: TGTGCCAGCAGCCAAAGAGGACACCCGGGGAACACTGAAGCTTTCTTT
cdr3_aa: CASSQRGHPGNTEAFF
v_call: TRBV14
d_call: .
clone_size: .
j_call: TRBJ1-1

cdr3_nt: TGTGCCAGCAGCTCCGCGGGCCCCGGGGTATACGAGCAGTACTTC
cdr3_aa: CASSSAGPGVYEQYF
v_call: TRBV7-9
d_call: .
clone_size: few
j_call: TRBJ2-7

cdr3_nt: TGTGCCAGCAGTACTTATTCAACTTGGGCTAATGAAAAACTGTTTTTT
cdr3_aa: CASSTYSTWANEKLFF
v_call: TRBV6-1
d_call: .
clone_size: few
j_call: TRBJ1-4

cdr3_nt: TGTGCCAGCAGTTTTCCGGGACAGGGAGGGAGAAGCTCCTACAATGAGCAGTTCTTC
cdr3_aa: CASSFPGQGGRSSYNEQFF
v_call: TRBV12-3/TRBV12-4
d_call: TRBD1
clone_size: few
j_call: TRBJ2-1

cdr3_nt: TGTGCCAGCAGTTTCGGAACGGACAGGGTGTGGACCGGGGAGCTGTTTTTT
cdr3_aa: CASSFGTDRVWTGELFF
v_call: TRBV12-3/TRBV12-4
d_call: TRBD1
clone_size: many
j_call: TRBJ2-2

cdr3_nt: TGTGCCATCTTCCAGCCCCAGCATTTT
cdr3_aa: CAIFQPQHF
v_call: TRBV6-5
d_call: .
clone_size: .
j_call: TRBJ1-5

cdr3_nt: TGTGCCAGCAGTTATGGACTATCATCCTACGAGCAGTACTTC
cdr3_aa: CASSYGLSSYEQYF
v_call: TRBV6-2/TRBV6-3
d_call: .
clone_size: .
j_call: TRBJ2-7

cdr3_nt: TGTGCCAGCAGTGAACCCGGACAGGCTCACTATGGCTACACCTTC
cdr3_aa: CASSEPGQAHYGYTF
v_call: TRBV25-1
d_call: TRBD1
clone_size: .
j_call: TRBJ1-2

cdr3_nt: TGTGCCAGCAGTTACGCACAGGGTGACTACGAGCAGTACTTC
cdr3_aa: CASSYAQGDYEQYF
v_call: TRBV6-5
d_call: .
clone_size: few
j_call: TRBJ2-7

cdr3_nt: TGTGCCAGCAGTTACTCTCGGGGGGGAGCAGATACGCAGTATTTT
cdr3_aa: CASSYSRGGADTQYF
v_call: TRBV6-5
d_call: TRBD2
clone_size: few
j_call: TRBJ2-3

cdr3_nt: TGTGCCAGCAGCTCGGGACTAGCGGGGCTAAGCACAGATACGCAGTATTTT
cdr3_aa: CASSSGLAGLSTDTQYF
v_call: TRBV27
d_call: TRBD2
clone_size: .
j_call: TRBJ2-3

cdr3_nt: TGTGCCAGCAGTTACTCTCGTTGGGGGAATTACACTGAAGCTTTCTTT
cdr3_aa: CASSYSRWGNYTEAFF
v_call: TRBV6-5
d_call: .
clone_size: .
j_call: TRBJ1-1

cdr3_nt: TGTGCCAGCAGTTCCTCTCCCAGCGTCAGTGAAAAACTGTTTTTT
cdr3_aa: CASSSSPSVSEKLFF
v_call: TRBV6-5
d_call: .
clone_size: few
j_call: TRBJ1-4

cdr3_nt: TGTGCCAGCAGCCCCGACAGACCAGGGGGTGAGCAGTTCTTC
cdr3_aa: CASSPDRPGGEQFF
v_call: TRBV5-6
d_call: TRBD1
clone_size: .
j_call: TRBJ2-1

cdr3_nt: TGTGCCAGCAGTTCCGCCTACGAGCAGTACTTC
cdr3_aa: CASSSAYEQYF
v_call: TRBV27
d_call: .
clone_size: .
j_call: TRBJ2-7

cdr3_nt: TGCGCCAGCAGCTGTTCCCTGGGACAGGGAACCTACGAGCAGTACTTC
cdr3_aa: CASSCSLGQGTYEQYF
v_call: TRBV4-3
d_call: TRBD1
clone_size: .
j_call: TRBJ2-7

cdr3_nt: TGTGCCAGCACCACCCCCCCTCGGTTCGCGGGGGGGAGCACAGATACGCAGTATTTT
cdr3_aa: CASTTPPRFAGGSTDTQYF
v_call: TRBV28
d_call: TRBD2
clone_size: few
j_call: TRBJ2-3

cdr3_nt: TGTGCCAGCAGCTGGGAGGGGGATTCTTCACCCCTCCACTTT
cdr3_aa: CASSWEGDSSPLHF
v_call: TRBV5-6
d_call: .
clone_size: .
j_call: TRBJ1-6

cdr3_nt: TGTGCCAGTAGTATTATAGCAGATCCAGGACCGTACAATGAGCAGTTCTTC
cdr3_aa: CASSIIADPGPYNEQFF
v_call: TRBV19
d_call: .
clone_size: few
j_call: TRBJ2-1

cdr3_nt: TGTGCCAGCAATGGACAGGCCGACAATCAGCCCCAGCATTTT
cdr3_aa: CASNGQADNQPQHF
v_call: TRBV6-1
d_call: TRBD1
clone_size: few
j_call: TRBJ1-5

cdr3_nt: TGTGCCAGCACCACCGGGACTAGCTACCCCACAGATACGCAGTATTTT
cdr3_aa: CASTTGTSYPTDTQYF
v_call: TRBV12-3/TRBV12-4
d_call: TRBD2
clone_size: .
j_call: TRBJ2-3

cdr3_nt: TGCAGCGTCCCCGGGACGGCCATCAATGAGCAGTTCTTC
cdr3_aa: CSVPGTAINEQFF
v_call: TRBV29-1
d_call: .
clone_size: .
j_call: TRBJ2-1

cdr3_nt: TGTGCCAGCAGCCACTTGGGGGGCGCCGACGAGCAGTACTTC
cdr3_aa: CASSHLGGADEQYF
v_call: TRBV3-1
d_call: .
clone_size: few
j_call: TRBJ2-7

cdr3_nt: TGTGCTAGTGGCCCTCGGGGGGATAGCACAGATACGCAGTATTTT
cdr3_aa: CASGPRGDSTDTQYF
v_call: TRBV12-5
d_call: TRBD2
clone_size: few
j_call: TRBJ2-3

cdr3_nt: TGTGCCAGCAGCGGGGGGGGCATTCATGGCTACACCTTC
cdr3_aa: CASSGGGIHGYTF
v_call: TRBV7-9
d_call: .
clone_size: few
j_call: TRBJ1-2

cdr3_nt: TGTGCCAGCAGCTTAGCGGGGTTGGGGTGGGATGAGCAGTACTTC
cdr3_aa: CASSLAGLGWDEQYF
v_call: TRBV11-2
d_call: .
clone_size: .
j_call: TRBJ2-7

cdr3_nt: .
cdr3_aa: CASSSSTVGPGYTF
v_call: TRBV7-2
d_call: .
clone_size: many
j_call: TRBJ1-2

cdr3_nt: TGTGCCACCAGCAGAGATGTGGGAGGTTTTGAAGCTTTCTTT
cdr3_aa: CATSRDVGGFEAFF
v_call: TRBV15
d_call: .
clone_size: .
j_call: TRBJ1-1

cdr3_nt: TGTGCCAGCAGCTTATTTATGGATACGCAGTATTTT
cdr3_aa: CASSLFMDTQYF
v_call: TRBV7-2
d_call: .
clone_size: many
j_call: TRBJ2-3

cdr3_nt: TGTGCCAGCAGTTACGGATTTTACTACGAGCAGTACTTC
cdr3_aa: CASSYGFYYEQYF
v_call: TRBV12-3/TRBV12-4
d_call: .
clone_size: many
j_call: TRBJ2-7

cdr3_nt: TGCGCCAGCAGCCAAGTATCGGGGAATTCGGACGAGCAGTACTTC
cdr3_aa: CASSQVSGNSDEQYF
v_call: TRBV4-1
d_call: .
clone_size: .
j_call: TRBJ2-7

cdr3_nt: TGTGCCAGCAGTTTTGCAGGGGGCACCGGGGAGCTGTTTTTT
cdr3_aa: CASSFAGGTGELFF
v_call: TRBV12-3/TRBV12-4
d_call: TRBD1
clone_size: .
j_call: TRBJ2-2

cdr3_nt: TGTGCCAGCAGCCTATTAGCGGGGGGCGGGTTGGAGTACTTC
cdr3_aa: CASSLLAGGGLEYF
v_call: TRBV11-2
d_call: TRBD2
clone_size: .
j_call: TRBJ2-5

cdr3_nt: TGTGCCAGCAGTTACTCGTTCGTCCCTAACTATGGCTACACCTTC
cdr3_aa: CASSYSFVPNYGYTF
v_call: TRBV6-2/TRBV6-3
d_call: .
clone_size: .
j_call: TRBJ1-2

cdr3_nt: TGTGCCAGCAGGGGGGGGACATTCTGGGCCAAAAACATTCAGTACTTC
cdr3_aa: CASRGGTFWAKNIQYF
v_call: TRBV28
d_call: .
clone_size: few
j_call: TRBJ2-4

cdr3_nt: TGCAGTGCTAGAGGTCAAGCTGGAAACACCATATATTTT
cdr3_aa: CSARGQAGNTIYF
v_call: TRBV20-1
d_call: .
clone_size: .
j_call: TRBJ1-3